This T cell receptor (beta chain) was sequenced in a study of blood T cells in healthy people across ages. Study-wide results and limits: Per million T cells, TCR beta diversity dropped about linearly as age rose. TCR beta diversity tracked closely with naive T cell percentage. The lack of PBMC sorting stopped any conclusive naive versus antigen-experienced comparison.

The length of the CDR3 is 12 residues. Per germline, CDR1 SGHTA and CDR2 FQGTGA. V dropped 5 bases and J dropped 7 bases, with 9 bases sitting between them. The sample holds a few counts of this clonotype. What it recognizes is unknown. Primers used in a second PCR of roughly 7 to 11 cycles were a sample-barcoded 5' primer and a J-beta primer mix. TCRdb ran MiXCR on the 5' RACE reads and lists one entry per CDR3 protein. The sample lists 1.8 million or so distinct CDR3 sequences; about two fifths were seen once. This clonotype was obtained from a human donor in good health. The sample was blood. The rearrangement links TRBV7-3 to TRBJ2-1; no definite D call. The CDR3 protein is CASSPATNEQFF. For the CDR3, the DNA is TGTGCCAGCAGCCCGGCCACGAATGAGCAGTTCTTC.